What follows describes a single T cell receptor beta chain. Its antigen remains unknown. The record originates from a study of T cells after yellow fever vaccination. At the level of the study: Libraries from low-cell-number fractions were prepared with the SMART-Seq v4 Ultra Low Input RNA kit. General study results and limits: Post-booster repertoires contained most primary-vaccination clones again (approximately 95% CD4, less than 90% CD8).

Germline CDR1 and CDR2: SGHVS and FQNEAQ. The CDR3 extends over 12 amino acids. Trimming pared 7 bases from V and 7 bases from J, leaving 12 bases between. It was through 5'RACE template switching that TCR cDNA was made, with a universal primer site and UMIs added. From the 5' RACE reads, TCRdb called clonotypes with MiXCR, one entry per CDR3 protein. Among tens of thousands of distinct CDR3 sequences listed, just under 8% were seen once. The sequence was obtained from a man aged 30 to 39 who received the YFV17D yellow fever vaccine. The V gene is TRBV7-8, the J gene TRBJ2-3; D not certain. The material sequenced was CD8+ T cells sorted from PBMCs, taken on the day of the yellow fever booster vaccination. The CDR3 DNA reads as TGTGCCAGCATCCTTTCCGGCAATACGCAGTATTTT. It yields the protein CASILSGNTQYF.